This entry lists 10 T cell receptor beta chains sequenced from one sample in a study of cytomegalovirus exposure and HLA in healthy donors. This table comes from immunoSEQ multiplex PCR, and its TCRdb copy is limited to in-frame clones, with some not included. The table has 60,000 to 75,000 clones, approximately 96% seen once. Sequencing was carried out using PBMCs. All receptors derive from a man between 18 and 35 years old in good health and CMV-seronegative.

The V call is TRBV19, the J call TRBJ1-2, with 9 bases aligning to TRBD1. Germline V CDR1 and CDR2: LNHDA, SQIVND (reference sequence). The CDR3 is 15 amino acids. V gave up 4 bases and J gave up 6 bases; unmatched junction bases: 9. The CDR3 DNA follows: TGTGCCAGTAGTAGGAGACAGGGGGATGCTGATGGCTACACCTTC. It translates to CASSRRQGDADGYTF.

V and J are TRBV19 and TRBJ1-5, with D possibly matching TRBD1 (6 bases). The germline V and J ends were trimmed by 3 bases and 0 bases, with 18 bases remaining between them. This CDR3 contains 18 residues. The germline V gene encodes CDR1 LNHDA and CDR2 SQIVND (reference sequence). CDR3 in DNA: TGTGCCAGTAGTATGGCGGACAGCGGGGGATATAGCAATCAGCCCCAGCATTTT. Its translation: CASSMADSGGYSNQPQHF.

The rearrangement links TRBV27 to TRBJ1-2; maybe TRBD1 (5 bases). Germline V gives CDR1 MNHEY, CDR2 SMNVEV (reference sequence). The length of the CDR3 is 11 residues. Trimming cost V 5 bases and J 8 bases, with 9 bases left between them. The CDR3 reads CASSAGLGYTF. The CDR3 region has the DNA TGTGCCAGCAGTGCAGGGCTAGGCTACACCTTC.

The chain employs TRBV6-5 and TRBJ1-5, with a tentative D call TRBD1 (5 bases). Germline V gene sequence: CDR1 MNHEY, CDR2 SVGAGI. V lost 5 bases and J lost 0, with 11 bases in between. The CDR3 spans 15 residues. Here the CDR3 DNA reads TGTGCCAGCAGTCGAGACAGAAATAGCAATCAGCCCCAGCATTTT. Protein product: CASSRDRNSNQPQHF.

CDR3 amino acids: CASSEWAGEQFF. The DNA for the CDR3 is TGCGCCAGCAGTGAGTGGGCCGGTGAGCAGTTCTTC. V usage is TRBV10-2 and J usage is TRBJ2-1, with D unresolved. This CDR3 has 12 amino acids. V shed 1 base and J shed 9 bases, with 7 bases lying between them. Looked up from germline, CDR1 is WSHSY and CDR2 is SAAADI.

This clone occurred once. V gene TRBV15 combines with J gene TRBJ2-7, with 10 bases matching TRBD1. J lost 2 bases, V lost 0 bases, and 10 bases had no gene match. This CDR3 is built from 18 residues. Looked up from germline, CDR1 is LNHNV and CDR2 is YYDKDF (reference sequence). DNA for the CDR3: TGTGCCACCAGCAGAGAGGGACAGGGGCGCACTATTCCCTACGAGCAGTACTTC. This codes for CATSREGQGRTIPYEQYF.

The rearrangement links TRBV2 to TRBJ2-2; tentative D call: TRBD1 (5 bases). This CDR3 has 16 residues. The germline V and J ends were trimmed by 4 bases and 5 bases, with 17 bases remaining between them. Germline loops: CDR1 SNHLY, CDR2 FYNNEI. The CDR3 sequence is CASSVSGYGPTGELFF. Here the CDR3 DNA reads TGTGCCAGCAGTGTTTCAGGGTATGGACCGACCGGGGAGCTGTTTTTT.

The chain carries TRBV6-5 and TRBJ2-1; D is perhaps TRBD1 (6 bases). CDR3 length: 16 residues. The germline V and J ends were trimmed by 0 bases and 2 bases, with 11 bases remaining between them. The germline CDR1 and CDR2 sequences are MNHEY and SVGAGI. CDR3 residues: CASSYSQQGAYNEQFF. The CDR3 DNA reads TGTGCCAGCAGTTACTCGCAACAGGGAGCCTACAATGAGCAGTTCTTC.

The CDR3 protein is CASSGTVGSGANVLTF. In nucleotides, the CDR3 is TGTGCCAGCAGTGGGACAGTAGGTTCTGGGGCCAACGTCCTGACTTTC. The genes are TRBV2 and TRBJ2-6; tentatively, D is TRBD1 (6 bases). The germline gives CDR1 SNHLY, CDR2 FYNNEI. This CDR3 region has 16 residues. Trimming pared 4 bases from V and 1 base from J, leaving 11 bases between.

CDR3 in amino acids: CASSLRGSYEQYF. CDR3 nucleotide sequence: TGTGCCAGCAGCTTGCGAGGCTCCTACGAGCAGTACTTC. The V gene is TRBV5-4, the J gene TRBJ2-7; D is ambiguous. V was shortened by 1 base and J by 0 bases, with 5 bases between the two germline ends. This CDR3 spans 13 amino acids. CDR1 is SGHNT and CDR2 is YYREEE in the germline V gene (reference sequence).